This T cell receptor (beta chain) came from a study of blood T cell repertoires in COVID-19. For the study at large: Both acute and convalescent COVID-19 samples were obtained from the United States, Italy and Spain. The analysed material was cDNA or gDNA that came from T cells, B-cell-depleted T cells, or PBMCs.

This clone was picked up one time. Trimming pared 11 bases from V and 5 bases from J, leaving 27 bases between. This CDR3 region has 16 residues. CDR1 is LNHDA and CDR2 is SQIVND in the germline V gene (reference sequence). Original handling: Reference gene primer amplification yielded estimated nucleated cell counts. Profiling relied on immunoSEQ multiplex PCR, and the TCRdb table lists in-frame clones only, not all of them. V and J calls and clone size follow that table, whereas D and trimming were derived from the DNA. In the table there are about 200,000 clones, around 91% of which are singletons.

The V and J genes are TRBV19 and TRBJ1-1; D is ambiguous. The sequencing input was peripheral blood. This clonotype was obtained from a middle-aged woman with acute or convalescent COVID-19. The CDR3 spells CACAAGSSHLVTEAFF. Written as DNA, the CDR3 is TGTGCCTGTGCGGCGGGTTCTTCTCACCTCGTGACTGAAGCTTTCTTT.